A selection of T cell receptor beta chains follows, all from one sample in a study of shared clonotypes between healthy human individuals. Generated by immunoSEQ multiplex PCR, the TCRdb table keeps only in-frame clones and is missing some. The sample records millions of clones, over 85% being singletons. Sequenced input: naive CD4+ T cells from PBMCs. Receptor source: a man aged 18-30 years in good health. Some clones in this sample may be carry-over from other donors' samples. The CDR3 runs from the conserved cysteine through the conserved F or W. The D gene is left open where the match is weak. Clone size is not always given. Where it is, it says once, few, many or a class for expanded clones.

abundance	d_gene	v_gene	j_gene	CDR3aa	CDR3nt
-	-	TRBV28	TRBJ2-3	CASFGGSLGTDTQYF	TGTGCCAGTTTCGGTGGGAGCCTGGGCACAGATACGCAGTATTTT
-	TRBD2	TRBV7-8	TRBJ2-7	CASGPTGLADYEQYF	TGTGCCAGCGGCCCCACGGGGCTAGCGGATTACGAGCAGTACTTC
-	-	TRBV5-1	TRBJ2-7	CASSLAAVPYEQYF	TGCGCCAGCAGCTTGGCGGCAGTTCCCTACGAGCAGTACTTC
-	-	TRBV6-1	TRBJ2-5	CATLTQYF	TGTGCCACCCTGACCCAGTACTTC
-	-	TRBV25-1	TRBJ2-7	CASRSAPGEQYF	TGTGCCAGCAGAAGCGCCCCAGGAGAGCAGTACTTC
-	TRBD2	TRBV28	TRBJ2-3	CASSLAGATDTQYF	TGTGCCAGCAGTCTAGCGGGAGCAACAGATACGCAGTATTTT
-	-	TRBV6-1	TRBJ2-7	CASRWGVGSYEQYF	TGTGCCAGCAGGTGGGGGGTCGGCTCCTACGAGCAGTACTTC
-	-	TRBV7-2	TRBJ2-3	CASSAGGEDTQYF	TGTGCCAGCAGCGCAGGAGGGGAAGATACGCAGTATTTT
-	-	TRBV5-1	TRBJ2-1	CASSLSGAGEQFF	TGCGCCAGCAGCTTGTCGGGAGCGGGCGAGCAGTTCTTC
-	-	TRBV9	TRBJ2-6	CASSSGANVLTF	TGTGCCAGCAGCTCTGGGGCCAACGTCCTGACTTTC
-	-	TRBV11-1	TRBJ1-2	CASSQEGYGYTF	TGTGCCAGCAGCCAAGAGGGCTATGGCTACACCTTC
once	-	TRBV7-9	TRBJ1-1	CASSLGSRAGTEAFF	TGTGCCAGCAGCTTAGGCTCTAGGGCGGGAACTGAAGCTTTCTTT
-	TRBD1	TRBV5-1	TRBJ1-1	CASSSRDSHTEAFF	TGCGCCAGCAGCTCCCGGGACAGTCACACTGAAGCTTTCTTT
-	TRBD1	TRBV7-2	TRBJ2-3	CASSLGQGPDTQYF	TGTGCCAGCAGCCTAGGACAGGGACCAGATACGCAGTATTTT
-	-	TRBV6-5	TRBJ2-5	CASSYGLSETQYF	TGTGCCAGCAGTTACGGTTTGAGTGAGACCCAGTACTTC
once	TRBD1	TRBV30	TRBJ1-2	CAWSGLPRTGKNYGYTF	TGTGCCTGGAGTGGCCTCCCCCGGACAGGGAAAAACTATGGCTACACCTTC
-	TRBD2	TRBV7-3	TRBJ2-1	CASSCPAGLAGVSYNEQFF	TGTGCCAGCAGCTGCCCCGCGGGACTAGCGGGAGTCTCCTACAATGAGCAGTTCTTC
-	-	TRBV30	TRBJ2-3	CARRESTDTQYF	TGTGCCCGCCGGGAGAGCACAGATACGCAGTATTTT
-	TRBD1	TRBV5-4	TRBJ1-2	CASSLAGQGSGYTF	TGTGCCAGCAGCTTGGCAGGACAGGGATCTGGCTACACCTTC
-	TRBD2	TRBV4-2	TRBJ2-7	CASSQTSVYEQYF	TGTGCCAGCAGCCAGACTAGCGTCTACGAGCAGTACTTC
-	-	TRBV10-3	TRBJ2-2	CAITAGNTGELFF	TGTGCCATCACTGCGGGAAACACCGGGGAGCTGTTTTTT
-	TRBD1	TRBV2	TRBJ1-2	CASSGGGQGLDGYTF	TGTGCCAGCAGTGGAGGCGGACAGGGGTTGGACGGCTACACCTTC
-	TRBD2	TRBV29-1	TRBJ2-1	CSVEDPATSGYNEQFF	TGCAGCGTTGAAGATCCCGCGACTAGCGGGTACAATGAGCAGTTCTTC
-	-	TRBV30	TRBJ2-3	CAWSSGAGLSTDTQYF	TGTGCCTGGAGTTCCGGCGCGGGACTGAGCACAGATACGCAGTATTTT
-	-	TRBV21-1	TRBJ2-5	CASSKKPGSEETQYF	TGTGCCAGCAGCAAAAAACCCGGGTCCGAAGAGACCCAGTACTTC
-	-	TRBV11-3	TRBJ2-5	CASSTGTQDGETQYF	TGTGCCAGCAGCACAGGGACACAGGATGGGGAGACCCAGTACTTC
-	TRBD2	TRBV6-1	TRBJ2-1	CASSEQPSGAYNEQFF	TGTGCCAGCAGTGAACAACCTAGCGGGGCCTACAATGAGCAGTTCTTC
-	TRBD1	TRBV7-3	TRBJ1-2	CASSPTGGGYGYTF	TGTGCCAGCAGCCCGACAGGGGGTGGCTATGGCTACACCTTC
-	-	TRBV7-9	TRBJ2-7	CASSKAVGGGDSYEQYF	TGTGCCAGCAGCAAAGCCGTAGGAGGCGGGGACTCCTACGAGCAGTACTTC
-	-	TRBV7-3	TRBJ2-7	CASSQGPTYEQYF	TGTGCCAGCAGCCAAGGGCCCACCTACGAGCAGTACTTC
-	-	TRBV7-2	TRBJ1-5	CASSSSLNQPQHF	TGTGCCAGCAGCTCTAGTCTCAATCAGCCCCAGCATTTT
-	TRBD1	TRBV9	TRBJ2-7	CASSRMGQGAPYEQYF	TGTGCCAGCAGCCGAATGGGCCAGGGGGCTCCCTACGAGCAGTACTTC
-	-	TRBV2	TRBJ1-5	CASSEEGDSNQPQHF	TGTGCCAGCAGTGAAGAGGGGGATAGCAATCAGCCCCAGCATTTT
-	TRBD2	TRBV2	TRBJ2-7	CASSGLAGTRGEQYF	TGTGCCAGCAGCGGGCTAGCGGGGACGCGGGGGGAGCAGTACTTC
-	TRBD1	TRBV28	TRBJ1-1	CASSSPGTANTEAFF	TGTGCCAGCAGTTCCCCCGGGACAGCGAACACTGAAGCTTTCTTT
once	-	TRBV27	TRBJ1-1	CASSLSFHGVTEAFF	TGTGCCAGCAGTTTATCGTTCCACGGGGTTACTGAAGCTTTCTTT
-	-	TRBV2	TRBJ1-5	CASSGGQTVGAQHF	TGTGCCAGCAGTGGCGGACAGACCGTCGGGGCCCAGCATTTT
-	TRBD1	TRBV28	TRBJ2-2	CASSLVGQGANTGELFF	TGTGCCAGCAGTTTGGTTGGACAGGGCGCGAACACCGGGGAGCTGTTTTTT
once	-	TRBV28	TRBJ2-7	CASTKYRNSYEQYF	TGTGCCAGCACTAAATACAGGAACTCCTACGAGCAGTACTTC
-	-	TRBV7-7	TRBJ2-2	CASSSVATNTGELFF	TGTGCCAGCAGCTCCGTAGCGACTAACACCGGGGAGCTGTTTTTT
-	-	TRBV12-5	TRBJ2-3	CASGLVRGYPGDTQYF	TGTGCTAGTGGTTTGGTACGAGGATACCCAGGAGATACGCAGTATTTT
-	TRBD1	TRBV5-4	TRBJ2-7	CASSPSSWTGVSYEQYF	TGTGCCAGCAGCCCCAGCTCTTGGACAGGAGTCTCCTACGAGCAGTACTTC